The rows below give T cell receptor beta chains drawn from one sample of a study of PD-1 blockade in classical Hodgkin lymphoma. TCRdb's copy holds only in-frame clones and misses some; the assay was immunoSEQ multiplex PCR. The table records some 60,000 clones, 85% to 90% of them present only once. Sequencing was performed on peripheral blood mononuclear cells (PBMCs), taken at baseline. The source is a human donor with classical Hodgkin lymphoma. CDR3s include the opening cysteine and the closing phenylalanine or tryptophan. Each record gives: J gene, D gene, clone size, V gene, CDR3 DNA, CDR3 protein. D genes are given only for firm matches. A clone size is listed for some rows: how often the clone was seen (once, few, many), or a class if it is expanded.

TRBJ1-2 | NA | NA | TRBV6-5 | TGTGCCAGCAGTAGTCAGGGGTTGGGCTACACCTTC | CASSSQGLGYTF
TRBJ2-7 | TRBD1 | NA | TRBV2 | TGTGCCAGCATCAACAGGGGGCTTAAGTACGAGCAGTACTTC | CASINRGLKYEQYF
TRBJ2-7 | TRBD1 | NA | TRBV5-6 | TGTGCCAGCAGCCCCGGGACAGCCTACGAGCAGTACTTC | CASSPGTAYEQYF
TRBJ2-3 | NA | once | TRBV6-1 | TGTGCCAGCGTACTGGGGGTGGCGCAGTATTTT | CASVLGVAQYF
TRBJ1-2 | NA | NA | TRBV5-4 | TGTGCCAGCAGTTTCGGGGTCCAGGGCTACACCTTC | CASSFGVQGYTF
TRBJ1-3 | TRBD1 | NA | TRBV11-2 | TGTGCCAGCAGCTTAGTTGGGGAGCAGGGGGTAAACACCATATATTTT | CASSLVGEQGVNTIYF
TRBJ2-2 | TRBD1 | NA | TRBV18 | TGTGCCAGCTCACCACCGGGACAGGGTCCCGGGGAGCTGTTTTTT | CASSPPGQGPGELFF
TRBJ1-2 | NA | once | TRBV27 | TGTGCCAGCAGACAGGGTCCTAACTATGGCTACACCTTC | CASRQGPNYGYTF
TRBJ2-7 | TRBD2 | NA | TRBV11-2 | TGTGCCAGCACCCTAGCGGGGGGCCTACTCTCCTACGAGCAGTACTTC | CASTLAGGLLSYEQYF
TRBJ1-1 | NA | few | TRBV27 | TGTGCCAGCAGTTTGTGGGGGCTAGGCACTGAAGCTTTCTTT | CASSLWGLGTEAFF
TRBJ2-3 | NA | NA | TRBV9 | TGTGCCAGCAGCGTAGCGGGGGAGGAGATTGATGGGACAACGCAGTATTTT | CASSVAGEEIDGTTQYF
TRBJ2-4 | NA | NA | TRBV11-2 | TGTGCCAGCAGCCCCCGGGCCGGCGACATTCAGTACTTC | CASSPRAGDIQYF
TRBJ2-5 | TRBD2 | NA | TRBV6-5 | TGTGCCAGCAGAACTAGCGGTCCTAAAGAGACCCAGTACTTC | CASRTSGPKETQYF
TRBJ2-7 | NA | NA | TRBV30 | TGTGCCTGGAGTGTTAGGGGACCTCCCTACGAGCAGTACTTC | CAWSVRGPPYEQYF
TRBJ2-3 | NA | NA | TRBV10-2 | TGCGCCAGCTTACAGTTTCCCACAGATACGCAGTATTTT | CASLQFPTDTQYF
TRBJ1-1 | NA | NA | TRBV6-1 | TGTGCCAGCAGTGGACAGATCAACACTGAAGCTTTCTTT | CASSGQINTEAFF
TRBJ1-2 | NA | few | TRBV6-6 | TGTGCCAGCAGTTACTGGTCAGTGTATGGCTACACCTTC | CASSYWSVYGYTF
TRBJ2-1 | TRBD2 | NA | TRBV5-6 | TGTGCCAGCAGCCTGGCGCAGCGGGGGTCCTACAATGAGCAGTTCTTC | CASSLAQRGSYNEQFF
TRBJ1-1 | NA | NA | TRBV7-9 | TGTGCCAGCAGCCCCAAGACAGTTCGTTCACCCCGAGACACTGAAGCTTTCTTT | CASSPKTVRSPRDTEAFF
TRBJ2-7 | NA | NA | TRBV19 | TGTGCCAGTAGTATTAACGAGGCCTACGAGCAGTACTTC | CASSINEAYEQYF
TRBJ1-5 | NA | NA | TRBV4-1 | TGCGCCAGCAGCCAAGATCTTTTGGGGGCTAACAGAAATAATCAGCCCCAGCATTTT | CASSQDLLGANRNNQPQHF
TRBJ1-3 | NA | NA | TRBV19 | TGTGCCAGTTTCCGACGGGGCTCTGGAAACACCATATATTTT | CASFRRGSGNTIYF
TRBJ1-2 | NA | NA | TRBV5-4 | TGTGCCAGCAGCCATCCCGTAGGGGATGGCTACACCTTC | CASSHPVGDGYTF
TRBJ1-2 | TRBD1 | NA | TRBV19 | TGTGCCGCCCAACAGGGGGGCCCCCATGGCGGCTACACCTTC | CAAQQGGPHGGYTF
TRBJ2-3 | NA | NA | TRBV7-6 | TGTGCCAGCAGCTTACAACCCGGAGGAGATACGCAGTATTTT | CASSLQPGGDTQYF
TRBJ1-2 | NA | NA | TRBV28 | TGTGCCAGCAGCCTCATTGGAGACGGCTACACCTTC | CASSLIGDGYTF
TRBJ2-5 | NA | NA | TRBV30 | TGTGCCTGCAGAGACCAAGAGACCCAGTACTTC | CACRDQETQYF
TRBJ2-1 | TRBD1 | NA | TRBV18 | TGTGCCAGCTCACGGGACAGGGGTTTCGATGAGCAGTTCTTC | CASSRDRGFDEQFF
TRBJ1-2 | TRBD1 | few | TRBV13 | TGTGCCAGCAGCTTAGATACAGGGGAGGGCTACACCTTC | CASSLDTGEGYTF
TRBJ2-7 | NA | NA | TRBV11-2 | TGTGCCAGCAGGGGTGGTGGAGACTACGAGCAGTACTTC | CASRGGGDYEQYF
TRBJ2-5 | TRBD2 | NA | TRBV2 | TGTGCCAGCAGTTTTATAGCGGGGGGACAAGAGACCCAGTACTTC | CASSFIAGGQETQYF
TRBJ1-2 | NA | once | TRBV29-1 | TGCAACGTTGAAGATCCAGGAAACTATGGCTACACCTTC | CNVEDPGNYGYTF